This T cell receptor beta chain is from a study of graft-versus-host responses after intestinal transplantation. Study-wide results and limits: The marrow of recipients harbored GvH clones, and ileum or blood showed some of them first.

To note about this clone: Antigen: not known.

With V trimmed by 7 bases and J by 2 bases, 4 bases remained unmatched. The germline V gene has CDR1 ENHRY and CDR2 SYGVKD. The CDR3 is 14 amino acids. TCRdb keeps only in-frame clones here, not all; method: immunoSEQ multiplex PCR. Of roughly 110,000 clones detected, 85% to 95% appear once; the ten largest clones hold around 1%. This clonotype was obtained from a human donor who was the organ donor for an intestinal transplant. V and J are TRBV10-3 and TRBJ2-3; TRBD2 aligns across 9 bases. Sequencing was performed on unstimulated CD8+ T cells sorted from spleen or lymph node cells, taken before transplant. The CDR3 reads CAITASGTTDTQYF. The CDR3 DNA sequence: TGTGCCATCACGGCTAGCGGGACCACAGATACGCAGTATTTT.